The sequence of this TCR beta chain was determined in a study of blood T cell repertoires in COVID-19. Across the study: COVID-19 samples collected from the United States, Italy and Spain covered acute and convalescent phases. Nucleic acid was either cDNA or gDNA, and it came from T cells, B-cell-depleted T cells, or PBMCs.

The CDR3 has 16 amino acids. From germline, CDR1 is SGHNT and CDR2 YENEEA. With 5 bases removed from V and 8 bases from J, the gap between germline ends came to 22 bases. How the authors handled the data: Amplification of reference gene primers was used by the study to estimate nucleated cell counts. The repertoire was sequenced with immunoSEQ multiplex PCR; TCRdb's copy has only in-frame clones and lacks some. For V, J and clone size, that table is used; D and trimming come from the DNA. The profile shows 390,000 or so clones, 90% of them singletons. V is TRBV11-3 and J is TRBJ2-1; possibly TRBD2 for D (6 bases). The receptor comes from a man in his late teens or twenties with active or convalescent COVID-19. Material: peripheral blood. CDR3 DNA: TGTGCCAGCAGCACCCGACCCGGGGACTCCAGGGATGAGCAGTTCTTC. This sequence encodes CASSTRPGDSRDEQFF.